Below, one TCR beta chain is given with its context. The antigen is unknown. TCRB transcripts that were expressed got sequenced, as all of the isolated RNA had been reverse transcribed. The protocol was immunoSEQ multiplex PCR, while the TCRdb copy is restricted to in-frame clones and leaves out a portion. The sample yields approximately 150,000 clones, about an eighth seen once. The CDR3 is made up of 15 amino acids. In germline, CDR1 is SGDLS, CDR2 YYNGEE. Trimming stripped 0 bases from V and 7 bases from J, with 15 bases between. This sample stems from a study of beta chain features in type 1 diabetes. About the study: The study examined 107,917,701 sorted cells across all samples.

Overall study findings and caveats: In all four CD4+ subsets, TCRB CDR3 length was significantly, moderately reduced in type 1 diabetes. Among patients, naive, central memory and Treg TCRB repertoires appeared more similar than among healthy donors. In type 1 diabetes patients, VDJ junctions had fewer insertions; deletions at these junctions were more frequent.

This receptor was obtained from a man between 18 and 29 years old with type 1 diabetes. Material for sequencing was central memory CD4+ T cells from blood. The chain couples TRBV9 to TRBJ2-3; D may correspond to TRBD1 or TRBD2 (5 bases each). The CDR3 DNA reads TGTGCCAGCAGCGTAGAAGTTGTCGAGGGGAATACGCAGTATTTT. This encodes CASSVEVVEGNTQYF.